These 28 T cell receptor beta chains were sequenced from one sample in a study of immune evolution from preneoplasia to lung adenocarcinoma listed by TCRdb under 2021. Library preparation was by the immunoSEQ multiplex PCR assay. Held by TCRdb, this immuneACCESS table contains in-frame sequences only and omits some clones. Under half of the omission traces to an unresolved V gene where checked; the cause of the rest is unknown. This sample gives some 4,000 clones in total; 76% of them show up just once. The leading ten clones occupy 11% to 15% of the sample. Sequenced input: FFPE invasive lung adenocarcinoma tissue. Explained via the paper, the cell subset or site label denotes: frankly invasive lung adenocarcinoma (ADC). The receptor set was obtained from a person aged 65-85 years with invasive lung adenocarcinoma. Some clones in this sample may be carry-over from other donors' samples.

This chain connects TRBV30 to TRBJ1-5, with D tentatively TRBD1 (6 bases). The CDR3 extends over 14 amino acids. Germline CDR1 GTSNPN, CDR2 SVGIG (reference sequence). The ends were cut back, 2 bases at V and 4 bases at J, with 12 bases in the middle. In DNA, the CDR3 is TGTGCCTGGAGTCTCCGGGACAAGAATCAGCCCCAGCATTTT. This encodes CAWSLRDKNQPQHF. Full variable domain (remainder filled in from reference TRBV30 and TRBJ1-5): SQTIHQWPATLVQPVGSPLSLECTVEGTSNPNLYWYRQAAGRGLQLLFYSVGIGQISSEVPQNLSASRPQDRQFILSSKKLLLSDSGFYLCAWSLRDKNQPQHFGDGTRLSIL.

The chain uses TRBV6-6 and TRBJ2-2, with a possible D match to TRBD2 (5 bases). The germline gives CDR1 MNHNY, CDR2 SVGAGI (reference sequence). The CDR3 length is 13 residues. The V end lost 7 bases, the J end lost 8 bases, and 14 bases lay between the germline ends. The CDR3 loop is CASNAGLRGELFF. In nucleotides, the CDR3 is TGTGCCAGCAATGCAGGACTCAGAGGGGAGCTGTTTTTT.

The J gene is TRBJ2-5, the V gene TRBV4-1; either TRBD1 or TRBD2 may fit D (5 bases each). The CDR3 covers 10 residues. V lost 5 bases to trimming and J lost 13 bases, with 11 bases between them. Looked up from germline, CDR1 is MGHRA and CDR2 is YSYEKL. The CDR3: CASSDGTTYF. The CDR3 DNA reads TGCGCCAGCAGCGACGGGACGACGTACTTC.

This rearrangement joins TRBV5-6 to TRBJ1-2; 8 bases are shared with TRBD1. V shed 0 bases and J 4 bases; nucleotides not matched to a gene: 8. The CDR3 loop spans 16 amino acids. The germline gives CDR1 SGHDT, CDR2 YYEEEE. The CDR3 reads CASSLVARGLGYGYTF. CDR3 bases: TGTGCCAGCAGCTTGGTCGCCAGGGGGCTTGGCTATGGCTACACCTTC.

J is TRBJ2-3 and V is TRBV5-6; 10 bases align to TRBD1. The V gene's germline CDR1 is SGHDT and CDR2 YYEEEE. The CDR3 has 15 amino acids. Germline trimming cut 4 bases from V and 3 bases from J; bases unmatched to any gene: 5. In DNA form, the CDR3 reads TGTGCCAGCAGCAGGGACAGGGGAGGGACAGATACGCAGTATTTT. Residues: CASSRDRGGTDTQYF.

The rearrangement links TRBV21-1 to TRBJ2-1; the D call in the table, TRBD2, was not verified against the DNA. TRBV21-1 is described as a pseudogene. The CDR3 totals 16 residues. CDR3 amino acids: CASSNPTSRRYNEQFF. For the CDR3, the DNA is TGTGCCAGCAGCAACCCGACTAGCAGACGCTACAATGAGCAGTTCTTC.

This clone was detected once. The chain couples TRBV5-6 to TRBJ1-4; possibly TRBD1 for D (6 bases). Trimming removed 3 bases from V and 8 bases from J, with 17 bases in between. The CDR3 is 15 amino acids. The germline V gene has CDR1 SGHDT and CDR2 YYEEEE. In nucleotides, the CDR3 is TGTGCCAGCAGCTGGGCCGGGACAAAACGCGAAAAACTGTTTTTT. Translated: CASSWAGTKREKLFF.

The CDR3, as DNA: TGTGCCAGCAGCTTGGGGACGCGGCGGACCGGAGATACGCAGTATTTT. It yields the protein CASSLGTRRTGDTQYF. The chain links TRBV28 to TRBJ2-3; D tentatively fits TRBD1 or TRBD2 (5 bases each). Trimming removed 6 bases at V and 5 bases at J, with 21 bases between. Germline V gives CDR1 MDHEN, CDR2 SYDVKM. CDR3 length: 16 amino acids.

This clone appeared a few times. The same CDR3 arises from other DNA sequences in this sample as well. The chain is built from TRBV10-2 and TRBJ2-1, with D unresolved. Germline V CDR1 and CDR2: WSHSY, SAAADI. This CDR3 spans 14 amino acids. V was pared by 2 bases and J by 10 bases, with 15 bases between. The DNA for the CDR3 is TGCGCCAGCAGTGAGAGGTTTGGAGTCGCCGAGCAGTTCTTC. It specifies CASSERFGVAEQFF.

The CDR3 bases are TGTGCCAGCACCATAGCTGGGGGAGGGGGCCAAATGGGCGGCTACACCTTC. It specifies CASTIAGGGGQMGGYTF. The chain links TRBV28 to TRBJ1-2; the match to TRBD1 covers 7 bases. Germline loops: CDR1 MDHEN, CDR2 SYDVKM. Trimming at V came to 7 bases and at J to 8 bases, leaving 22 bases not matched to a gene. The CDR3 extends over 17 amino acids.

In this sample, this clone turned up once. The V call is TRBV6-1, the J call TRBJ1-3; D perhaps matches TRBD1 (6 bases). Germline loops: CDR1 MNHNS, CDR2 SASEGT. This CDR3 comprises 18 residues. V lost 1 base, J lost 0 bases, and 16 bases lay in between. The CDR3 reads CASSEGLGGGISGNTIYF. DNA for the CDR3: TGTGCCAGCAGTGAAGGATTAGGTGGGGGCATCTCTGGAAACACCATATATTTT.

This sequence joins TRBV7-9 and TRBJ1-5; weak D call: TRBD1 (6 bases). Between the trimmed V and J ends, which lost 1 base and 7 bases, there was a span of 17 bases. Germline assignment: CDR1 SEHNR and CDR2 FQNEAQ (reference sequence). The CDR3 totals 16 residues. In nucleotides, the CDR3 is TGTGCCAGCAGCTTAGGATGGGGGGGGGCTGGGCAGCCCCAGCATTTT. It encodes CASSLGWGGAGQPQHF. Variable domain in full (rest from reference TRBV7-9 and TRBJ1-5): DTGVSQNPRHKITKRGQNVTFRCDPISEHNRLYWYRQTLGQGPEFLTYFQNEAQLEKSRLLSDRFSAERPKGSFSTLEIQRTEQGDSAMYLCASSLGWGGAGQPQHFGDGTRLSIL.

This chain links TRBV2 with TRBJ2-3; D gene uncertain. Trimming left V 2 bases short and J 2 bases short, with 11 bases between. Germline assignment: CDR1 SNHLY and CDR2 FYNNEI. The CDR3 consists of 15 residues. The CDR3 region has the DNA TGTGCCAGCAGTGAATCGTGGGCCCCCACAGATACGCAGTATTTT. Its translation is CASSESWAPTDTQYF.

V usage is TRBV27 and J usage is TRBJ2-1; D not resolved. Germline CDR1 MNHEY, CDR2 SMNVEV (reference sequence). Trimming left V 5 bases short and J 3 bases short, with 2 bases between. The CDR3 is made up of 11 amino acids. The CDR3 nucleotides read TGTGCCAGCAGTCTCTACAATGAGCAGTTCTTC. Its protein is CASSLYNEQFF.

The rearrangement joins TRBV15 to TRBJ1-5; tentative D call: TRBD1 (5 bases). CDR3 length: 12 amino acids. The V and J ends lost 5 bases and 7 bases respectively, with 9 bases between them. CDR1 and CDR2 (germline): LNHNV, YYDKDF (reference sequence). The DNA of the CDR3 is TGTGCCACCAGCCAGGGTCGACAGCCCCAGCATTTT. It encodes CATSQGRQPQHF. Together with reference TRBV15 and TRBJ1-5, the CDR3 gives the full variable domain: DAMVIQNPRYQVTQFGKPVTLSCSQTLNHNVMYWYQQKSSQAPKLLFHYYDKDFNNEADTPDNFQSRRPNTSFCFLDIRSPGLGDTAMYLCATSQGRQPQHFGDGTRLSIL.

This clone was counted once. The V call is TRBV9, the J call TRBJ2-7, with TRBD1 matching over 9 bases. CDR1 is SGDLS and CDR2 is YYNGEE in the germline V gene. The CDR3 is 15 amino acids. J was trimmed by 5 bases and V by 0 bases; bases with no gene match: 6. CDR3 region: CASSVGGTGRNEQYF. The CDR3 coding sequence is TGTGCCAGCAGCGTAGGGGGGACAGGGAGGAACGAGCAGTACTTC.

The V call is TRBV5-5, the J call TRBJ2-2; tentatively, D is TRBD2 (6 bases). Germline CDR1 reads SGHKS; CDR2 reads YYEKEE (reference sequence). This CDR3 region has 16 residues. V dropped 4 bases and J dropped 7 bases, with 20 bases sitting between them. CDR3 protein: CASSPDGGLLIGELFF. In DNA form, the CDR3 reads TGTGCCAGCAGCCCGGATGGGGGGTTGTTAATCGGGGAGCTGTTTTTT. Full variable domain (outside the CDR3, taken from reference TRBV5-5 and TRBJ2-2): DAGVTQSPTHLIKTRGQQVTLRCSPISGHKSVSWYQQVLGQGPQFIFQYYEKEERGRGNFPDRFSARQFPNYSSELNVNALLLGDSALYLCASSPDGGLLIGELFFGEGSRLTVL.

The chain employs TRBV11-3 and TRBJ2-2, with D unclear. The V and J ends lost 2 bases and 1 base respectively, with 5 bases between them. This CDR3 region has 14 residues. The germline V gene has CDR1 SGHNT and CDR2 YENEEA. CDR3 sequence reads: CASSLRKNTGELFF. The CDR3 region has the DNA TGTGCCAGCAGCTTACGTAAGAACACCGGGGAGCTGTTTTTT.

The chain employs TRBV5-6 and TRBJ2-3; D is ambiguous. This CDR3 has 12 amino acids. The V end lost 2 bases, the J end lost 6 bases, and 7 bases lay between the germline ends. Per the germline V gene, CDR1 is SGHDT and CDR2 is YYEEEE. CDR3: CASSFLVDTQYF. DNA for the CDR3: TGTGCCAGCAGCTTCTTGGTGGATACGCAGTATTTT.

The rearrangement links TRBV6-1 to TRBJ1-4; no reliable D call. This CDR3 is built from 14 residues. Looked up from germline, CDR1 is MNHNS and CDR2 is SASEGT. V was shortened by 5 bases and J by 5 bases, with 12 bases between the two germline ends. CDR3 sequence (DNA): TGTGCCAGCAGTCAACAGACCGAAAATGAAAAACTGTTTTTT. As protein: CASSQQTENEKLFF.

This clone appeared a single time. The rearrangement joins TRBV30 to TRBJ2-3; D may match TRBD1 or TRBD2 (5 bases each). Trimming removed 3 bases from V and 4 bases from J, with 17 bases in between. The CDR3 runs to 15 residues. Germline V gene sequence: CDR1 GTSNPN, CDR2 SVGIG (reference sequence). The chain's CDR3 is CAWSPWGRGADTQYF. CDR3 DNA: TGTGCCTGGAGCCCATGGGGGAGAGGGGCAGATACGCAGTATTTT. The entire variable domain, with the rest obtained from reference TRBV30 and TRBJ2-3, is as follows: SQTIHQWPATLVQPVGSPLSLECTVEGTSNPNLYWYRQAAGRGLQLLFYSVGIGQISSEVPQNLSASRPQDRQFILSSKKLLLSDSGFYLCAWSPWGRGADTQYFGPGTRLTVL.

The chain uses TRBV19 and TRBJ2-2; 9 nucleotides agree with TRBD1. J gave up 6 bases and V 4 bases, and 3 bases lay outside the gene matches. Per the germline V gene, CDR1 is LNHDA and CDR2 is SQIVND (reference sequence). The CDR3 is made up of 14 amino acids. The CDR3 loop is CASSRQGVAGELFF. Written as DNA, the CDR3 is TGTGCCAGTAGTAGACAGGGGGTCGCCGGGGAGCTGTTTTTT.

There are a few counts of this clone. V is TRBV11-2 and J is TRBJ1-1; the match to TRBD1 covers 7 bases. CDR1 and CDR2 from the germline V gene are SGHAT and FQNNGV. The trim removed 5 bases at V and 5 bases at J, leaving 5 bases unmatched. The CDR3 spans 13 residues. In DNA form, the CDR3 reads TGTGCCAGCAGCCGAGGGGGCTGGACTGAAGCTTTCTTT. Its translation is CASSRGGWTEAFF. Complete variable domain (other parts from reference TRBV11-2 and TRBJ1-1): EAGVAQSPRYKIIEKRQSVAFWCNPISGHATLYWYQQILGQGPKLLIQFQNNGVVDDSQLPKDRFSAERLKGVDSTLKIQPAKLEDSAVYLCASSRGGWTEAFFGQGTRLTVV.

The sample holds a few counts of this clone. This chain uses TRBV28 with TRBJ2-2; D gene uncertain. Trimming pared 6 bases from V and 7 bases from J, leaving 9 bases between. This CDR3 is 12 amino acids long. Germline-derived CDR1 and CDR2 are MDHEN and SYDVKM. The CDR3 DNA follows: TGTGCCAGCAGGATTCGAGTCGGGGAGCTGTTTTTT. Amino acids: CASRIRVGELFF.

The count of this clone is one. The genes are TRBV5-4 and TRBJ2-2; 8 nucleotides agree with TRBD2. Germline loops: CDR1 SGHNT, CDR2 YYREEE (reference sequence). The CDR3 has 14 amino acids. With 4 bases clipped from V and 8 bases from J, the junction kept 7 bases outside the gene matches. The chain's CDR3 is CASSTAGTRGELFF. As DNA, the CDR3 is TGTGCCAGCAGCACAGCCGGGACTAGGGGGGAGCTGTTTTTT. The full variable domain, completed using reference TRBV5-4 and TRBJ2-2, is ETGVTQSPTHLIKTRGQQVTLRCSSQSGHNTVSWYQQALGQGPQFIFQYYREEENGRGNFPPRFSGLQFPNYSSELNVNALELDDSALYLCASSTAGTRGELFFGEGSRLTVL.

V is TRBV7-9 and J is TRBJ2-2; TRBD2 might be the D (6 bases). CDR3 size: 14 residues. The V end was cut by 5 bases, the J end by 6 bases, with 13 bases between. Germline V gene data show CDR1 as SEHNR and CDR2 as FQNEAQ (reference sequence). The CDR3 DNA reads TGTGCCAGCAGCCTCTGGGGGGATCCCGGGGAGCTGTTTTTT. Translation gives CASSLWGDPGELFF.

CDR3 residues: CSVERGLAGNTGELFF. The CDR3 nucleotides are TGCAGCGTAGAGAGAGGACTAGCGGGGAACACCGGGGAGCTGTTTTTT. This rearrangement joins TRBV29-1 to TRBJ2-2; 11 bases line up with TRBD2. CDR1 SQVTM and CDR2 ANQGSEA come from the germline V gene. There are 16 residues in the CDR3. V dropped 6 bases and J dropped 1; count of bases not matched to a gene: 7.

As to this clone: In the same sample, other DNA sequences code for this CDR3. The chain links TRBV5-1 to TRBJ2-5; maybe TRBD1 (5 bases). V was cut by 8 bases and J by 1 base, with 15 bases left in between. Per the germline V gene, CDR1 is SGHRS and CDR2 is YFSETQ. The CDR3 loop spans 14 amino acids. In DNA, the CDR3 is TGCGCCAGTAGCCAACAGGCACCCCAAGAGACCCAGTACTTC. Translated: CASSQQAPQETQYF.